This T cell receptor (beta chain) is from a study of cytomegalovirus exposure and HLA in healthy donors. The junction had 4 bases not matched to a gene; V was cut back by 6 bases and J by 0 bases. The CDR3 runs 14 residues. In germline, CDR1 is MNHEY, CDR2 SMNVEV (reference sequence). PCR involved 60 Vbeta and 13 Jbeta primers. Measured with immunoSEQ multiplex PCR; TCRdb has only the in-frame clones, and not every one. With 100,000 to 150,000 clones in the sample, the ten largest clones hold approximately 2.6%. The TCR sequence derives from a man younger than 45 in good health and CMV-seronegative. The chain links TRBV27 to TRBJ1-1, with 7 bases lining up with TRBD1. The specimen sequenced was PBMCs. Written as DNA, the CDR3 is TGTGCCAGCAGATGGACAGGAATGAACACTGAAGCTTTCTTT. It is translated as CASRWTGMNTEAFF.